This T cell receptor (beta chain) was recovered during a study of sequential checkpoint blockade in melanoma. This clone occurred once. Treatment here: randomized to nivolumab then ipilimumab (arm A) or the reverse (arm B). The assay was immunoSEQ multiplex PCR, and TCRdb's table has in-frame clones only and misses some. The data show more than 15,000 clones, around two thirds seen once. CDR3 length: 15 amino acids. Looked up from germline, CDR1 is MGHRA and CDR2 is YSYEKL. J gave up 8 bases and V 4 bases, and 10 bases lay outside the gene matches. The source is a human donor with melanoma. This material consisted of CD8+ T cells sorted from blood (inferred from file names), taken from a patient given nivolumab and ipilimumab in sequence. The genes are TRBV4-1 and TRBJ1-2; 10 nucleotides agree with TRBD1. The CDR3 region has the DNA TGCGCCAGCAGCCCTGATGGGACAGGGGCATTCGGCTACACCTTC. This sequence encodes CASSPDGTGAFGYTF.